This passage covers 6 T cell receptor beta chains from one sample sequenced in a study of shared clonotypes between healthy human individuals. The protocol was immunoSEQ multiplex PCR, while the TCRdb copy is restricted to in-frame clones and leaves out a portion. The data show some 2,000,000 clones, with around 95% seen just once and over 0.1% held by the top ten. Material: naive CD4+ T cells sorted from blood. Subset in this sample: CD45RA+ positively selected. The receptors come from a young man in good health.

The chain recombines TRBV29-1 with TRBJ1-4, with D hard to call. Trimming cost V 6 bases and J 5 bases, with 16 bases left between them. Germline V CDR1 and CDR2: SQVTM, ANQGSEA. The CDR3 is made up of 14 amino acids. The DNA for the CDR3 is TGCAGCGTCCAAGACTGGGATTCGAATGAAAAACTGTTTTTT. Protein product: CSVQDWDSNEKLFF.

V and J are TRBV7-2 and TRBJ2-5, with 12 nucleotides matching TRBD2. CDR1 and CDR2 from the germline V gene are SGHTA and FQGNSA. J was trimmed by 5 bases and V by 8 bases; bases with no gene match: 3. The CDR3 is 13 amino acids. CDR3 protein: CASGLAGGETQYF. CDR3 coding DNA: TGTGCCAGCGGGCTAGCGGGGGGGGAGACCCAGTACTTC.

The CDR3 DNA follows: TGTGCCAGTTTCTACGCGGGAGGGCACGAGCAGTACTTC. This encodes CASFYAGGHEQYF. The rearrangement links TRBV6-6 to TRBJ2-7; the match to TRBD2 covers 9 bases. Germline trimming cut 9 bases from V and 5 bases from J; bases unmatched to any gene: 8. There are 13 residues in the CDR3. CDR1 is MNHNY and CDR2 is SVGAGI in the germline V gene (reference sequence).

V gene TRBV10-3 combines with J gene TRBJ2-7; TRBD2 matches 12 bases. Germline CDR1 and CDR2: ENHRY and SYGVKD. J was trimmed by 4 bases and V by 6 bases; bases with no gene match: 10. The CDR3 covers 16 residues. Here the CDR3 reads CAISYRLAGEGYEQYF. The DNA of the CDR3 is TGTGCCATCAGCTACCGACTAGCGGGAGAAGGTTACGAGCAGTACTTC.

The chain carries TRBV6-1 and TRBJ2-7; 8 positions agree with TRBD1. CDR3 size: 14 residues. The V segment lost 4 bases and the J segment 6 bases; nucleotides outside the gene matches: 8. Per germline, CDR1 MNHNS and CDR2 SASEGT. CDR3 residues: CASSVMDRESEQYF. In nucleotides, the CDR3 is TGTGCCAGCAGTGTCATGGACAGGGAGTCCGAGCAGTACTTC.

The genes are TRBV28 and TRBJ2-7; D assignment may be TRBD1 or TRBD2 (5 bases each). V lost 6 bases, J lost 0 bases, and 12 bases lay in between. Germline assignment: CDR1 MDHEN and CDR2 SYDVKM. The CDR3 loop spans 14 amino acids. CDR3 loop: CASRPGRLSYEQYF. CDR3 nucleotide sequence: TGTGCCAGCAGGCCGGGACGGCTCTCCTACGAGCAGTACTTC.